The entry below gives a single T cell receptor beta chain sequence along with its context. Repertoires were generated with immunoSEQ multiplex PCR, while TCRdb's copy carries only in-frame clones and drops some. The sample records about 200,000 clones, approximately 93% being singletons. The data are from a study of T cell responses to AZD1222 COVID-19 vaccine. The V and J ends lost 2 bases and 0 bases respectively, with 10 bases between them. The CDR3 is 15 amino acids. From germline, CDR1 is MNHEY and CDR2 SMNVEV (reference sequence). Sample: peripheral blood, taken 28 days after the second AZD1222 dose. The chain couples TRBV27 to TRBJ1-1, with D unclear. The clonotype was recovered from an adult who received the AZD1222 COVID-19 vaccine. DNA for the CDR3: TGTGCCAGCAGTTTACGGGAGTCTATGAACACTGAAGCTTTCTTT. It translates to CASSLRESMNTEAFF.